These T cell receptor beta chains were read from a single sample in a study of Graves' ophthalmopathy and Graves' hyperthyroidism. Each CDR3 protein is one row after TCRdb ran MiXCR on the multiplex PCR reads. The sample holds approximately 1.2 million distinct CDR3 sequences, 35% to 40% seen once. Sequenced: peripheral blood or thyroid tissue (not recorded which). Source of these receptors: an adult man with Graves' hyperthyroidism. The CDR3 runs from the conserved cysteine through the conserved F or W. A D gene is named only where the DNA matches it firmly.

>TRBJ1-1|TRBV29-1|.
CSVEPRATMNTEAFF
>TRBJ1-4|TRBV7-2|.
CASSQRQATTNEKLFF
>TRBJ1-1|TRBV13|.
CASSTRSGNTEAFF
>TRBJ2-7|TRBV29-1|.
CSAIPYGDYEQYF
>TRBJ2-2|TRBV29-1|.
CSVEKGGVGELFF
>TRBJ2-2|TRBV5-1|TRBD1
CASSSKQGAGELFF
>TRBJ2-6|TRBV29-1|TRBD1
CSVEGQGISTGANVLTF
>TRBJ1-3|TRBV5-1|.
CASSLRGMDSGNTIYF
>TRBJ2-5|TRBV7-2|TRBD2
CASSLERGLETQYF
>TRBJ2-5|TRBV6-6|.
CASRPTAGTNETQYF
>TRBJ1-4|TRBV25-1|.
CASSEDATATNEKLFF
>TRBJ2-7|TRBV7-2|TRBD2
CASSLGASGKAYEQYF